These 9 T cell receptor beta chains came from one sample sequenced in a study of graft-versus-host responses after intestinal transplantation. These receptors have no known antigen. Assay used: immunoSEQ multiplex PCR; TCRdb lists only in-frame clones, some missing. The sample includes 80,000 to 100,000 clones, roughly 89% of them seen just once. This specimen consisted of unstimulated CD4+ T cells sorted from spleen or lymph node cells, obtained before transplant. These receptors were collected from a human donor who was the organ donor for an intestinal transplant.

CDR3 residues: CASSPRGLAGTDTQYF. The CDR3 nucleotides are TGTGCCAGCTCTCCCAGAGGACTAGCAGGCACAGATACGCAGTATTTT. The chain has TRBV18 and TRBJ2-3, with TRBD2 matching over 8 bases. This CDR3 spans 16 amino acids. Germline CDR1 is KGHSH and CDR2 is LQKENI. The trim removed 6 bases at V and 1 base at J, leaving 9 bases unmatched.

The rearrangement links TRBV7-2 to TRBJ2-7; 12 bases align to TRBD2. The CDR3 loop spans 15 amino acids. V trimming: 5 bases; J trimming: 2 bases; junction bases outside the gene matches: 4. Germline V lookup: CDR1 SGHTA, CDR2 FQGNSA. CDR3 amino acids: CASSTLAGGPYEQYF. The DNA for the CDR3 is TGTGCCAGCAGCACTCTAGCGGGGGGGCCCTACGAGCAGTACTTC.

The chain uses TRBV7-2 and TRBJ2-1; 10 bases align to TRBD2. Trimming removed 5 bases from V and 10 bases from J; junction bases left unmatched: 17. The CDR3 is 17 residues long. CDR1 and CDR2 (germline): SGHTA, FQGNSA. Here the CDR3 DNA reads TGTGCCAGCAGCCCGACAGACCTAGCGGGGGCCCTCAGGGAGCAGTTCTTC. Its protein is CASSPTDLAGALREQFF. Based on the CDR3 plus reference TRBV7-2 and TRBJ2-1, the full variable domain is GAGVSQSPSNKVTEKGKDVELRCDPISGHTALYWYRQSLGQGLEFLIYFQGNSAPDKSGLPSDRFSAERTGGSVSTLTIQRTQQEDSAVYLCASSPTDLAGALREQFFGPGTRLTVL.

The rearrangement joins TRBV6-1 to TRBJ1-5; D is unclear. Germline CDR1 and CDR2: MNHNS and SASEGT. V was trimmed by 5 bases and J by 0 bases, leaving 5 bases between them. This CDR3 contains 13 residues. The DNA of the CDR3 is TGTGCCAGCAGTTCGGGTAGCAATCAGCCCCAGCATTTT. It codes for CASSSGSNQPQHF.

This clone was found once. The chain carries TRBV7-3 and TRBJ2-1; D is perhaps TRBD2 (5 bases). The CDR3 runs to 15 residues. Germline CDR1 SGHTA, CDR2 FQGTGA. Trimming shortened V by 5 bases and J by 8 bases, and 19 bases separated the two germline ends. The CDR3 nucleotides are TGTGCCAGCAGCCCCCGGTTTGGGCTCGGGGATGAGCAGTTCTTC. This translates into CASSPRFGLGDEQFF.

The V and J genes are TRBV7-3 and TRBJ1-1; 7 nucleotides align to TRBD1. Germline CDR1 SGHTA, CDR2 FQGTGA. Unmatched junction bases numbered 7, after V lost 8 bases and J lost 1 base. This CDR3 has 14 residues. The CDR3 nucleotides are TGTGCCAGCCGTCTGGGGACAGAGAACACTGAAGCTTTCTTT. Its translation is CASRLGTENTEAFF.

The chain has TRBV19 and TRBJ1-6; TRBD1 matches 7 bases. Germline CDR1 reads LNHDA; CDR2 reads SQIVND (reference sequence). The CDR3 totals 15 residues. V gave up 3 bases and J gave up 5 bases; unmatched junction bases: 4. In nucleotides, the CDR3 is TGTGCCAGTAGTATCGAGACAGGGAATAATTCACCCCTCCACTTT. This translates into CASSIETGNNSPLHF. The whole variable domain, filled in from reference TRBV19 and TRBJ1-6, reads DGGITQSPKYLFRKEGQNVTLSCEQNLNHDAMYWYRQDPGQGLRLIYYSQIVNDFQKGDIAEGYSVSREKKESFPLTVTSAQKNPTAFYLCASSIETGNNSPLHFGNGTRLTVT.

The chain employs TRBV11-1 and TRBJ2-7; D ambiguous. The CDR3 covers 12 residues. Trimming stripped 2 bases from V and 2 bases from J, with 4 bases between. The germline gives CDR1 SGHAT, CDR2 FQDESV (reference sequence). The CDR3 region is CASSLLAYEQYF. The CDR3 DNA sequence: TGTGCCAGCAGCTTACTAGCCTACGAGCAGTACTTC. Supplemented by reference TRBV11-1 and TRBJ2-7, the full variable domain reads EAEVAQSPRYKITEKSQAVAFWCDPISGHATLYWYRQILGQGPELLVQFQDESVVDDSQLPKDRFSAERLKGVDSTLKIQPAELGDSAMYLCASSLLAYEQYFGPGTRLTVT.

This chain connects TRBV9 to TRBJ1-4, with 7 bases that match TRBD1. The V gene end was trimmed by 4 bases and the J gene end by 10 bases; junction bases not matched to a gene: 16. Germline CDR1 reads SGDLS; CDR2 reads YYNGEE. There are 16 residues in the CDR3. In DNA form, the CDR3 reads TGTGCCAGCAGCCCAGAGGAACACAGGGGCGTGGGAAAACTGTTTTTT. Its translation: CASSPEEHRGVGKLFF.